The entry that follows covers one TCR beta chain sequence. This clone appeared a few times. Its recognized antigen is unknown. It has no much larger one-base neighbor in the sample; base qualities were not kept. One collaborating source in Seattle enrolled patients while the patients were actively infected and followed the patients over time throughout the course of disease. Whole blood was collected in K2EDTA tubes by collaborating institutions according to the institutions' own protocols. For TCRbeta analysis, collaborator samples were shipped as frozen whole blood, as isolated PBMCs, or as DNA extracted from either sample type. The data belong to a study of blood T cell repertoires in COVID-19 (dated by TCRdb to 2020 to 2021). Study-wide context: Samples covering the acute and convalescent phases of COVID-19 were provided by collaborators in the United States, Italy and Spain. The repertoires were released in a freely available public database intended as a resource for research on the immune response to SARS-CoV-2. Deeply sampled blood TCRbeta repertoires from subjects exposed to, actively infected with, or recovered from COVID-19 were included in the dataset. A de-identified subject ID, COVID-19 status, age in years and sex were almost always included in the sample metadata. Where HLA class I and class II types were available, the types were taken from metadata supplied by the sample provider, not from assay-based typing. The material from the prospective study consisted of cDNA or gDNA derived from T cells, B-cell-depleted T cells, or PBMCs. The samples were drawn from the first 160 participants of the ongoing ImmuneRACE study and from some 1,300 subjects provided by 6 global collaborators. Study-wide findings and limitations: How much clinical and demographic metadata was included differed by source and by participant, and the metadata was provided uncurated.

The immunoSEQ Assay, a bias-controlled multiplex PCR, was used to amplify TCRbeta CDR3 regions from genomic DNA. The published analysis was carried out like this. The number of nucleated cells in each sample was estimated by amplification of reference gene primers within the assay. To quantify the absolute abundance of each unique TCRbeta CDR3 rearrangement, sequence reads were collapsed and filtered. Productive Simpson clonality was computed per sample as the square root of Simpson's diversity index over productive rearrangements. The table was pulled from immuneACCESS by TCRdb, which kept in-frame rearrangements only. Such tables lose some clones; where checked, under half of the loss comes from unresolved V genes, and the rest has no known cause. V, J and clone size were drawn from that table, and D and trimming were deduced from the DNA. The sample has about 360,000 clones on record, about 88% of them singletons. The ten largest clones take up around 7.5% of the sample.

Material: peripheral blood. The sequence was collected from a woman aged 60-75 years with COVID-19, enrolled during active disease.

The CDR3: CASNVNPGQGRDTQYF. Read as DNA, the sequence is TGTGCCAGCAACGTAAACCCGGGACAGGGGAGAGATACGCAGTATTTT. The rearrangement combines TRBV5-6 with TRBJ2-3, with 10 bases aligning to TRBD1. Trimming takes 6 bases off V and 5 bases off J; junction bases not matched to a gene: 12. From its cysteine to its phenylalanine, the CDR3 spans 16 amino acids. The CDR3 DNA has 48 bases and is translated from base 1. CDR1 SGHDT and CDR2 YYEEEE were looked up in the germline V gene.